These T cell receptor beta chains were read from a single sample in a study of high-grade serous ovarian cancer treatment subgroups. Clones were read by immunoSEQ multiplex PCR, and TCRdb kept only the in-frame ones, dropping some. Of 2,500 to 3,000 clones in the sample, roughly 70% were seen once. The specimen was tumor tissue. Source of these receptors: a human donor with high-grade serous ovarian cancer. The CDR3 runs from the conserved cysteine through the conserved F or W. D genes are given only for firm matches. A clone size is listed for some rows: how often the clone was seen (once, few, many), or a class if it is expanded.

J gene: TRBJ1-2; CDR3 length: 15; D gene: -; V gene: TRBV7-2; clone size: -; CDR3 DNA: TGTGCCAGCAGCCCAGAGGCCGTGAGTAACTATGGCTACACCTTC; CDR3 protein: CASSPEAVSNYGYTF
J gene: TRBJ1-2; CDR3 length: 14; D gene: -; V gene: TRBV10-1; clone size: few; CDR3 DNA: TGCGCCAGCAGTGTTGTGTGGATTCGGTATGGCTACACCTTC; CDR3 protein: CASSVVWIRYGYTF
J gene: TRBJ1-1; CDR3 length: 18; D gene: TRBD1; V gene: TRBV11-2; clone size: -; CDR3 DNA: TGTGCCAGCAGCTTAGATCGGGCAGGGGGGGTTATGAACACTGAAGCTTTCTTT; CDR3 protein: CASSLDRAGGVMNTEAFF
J gene: TRBJ1-6; CDR3 length: 16; D gene: TRBD1; V gene: TRBV5-5; clone size: -; CDR3 DNA: TGTGCCAGCAGCCTGACAGGGGGCTCCTATAATTCACCCCTCCACTTT; CDR3 protein: CASSLTGGSYNSPLHF
J gene: TRBJ2-3; CDR3 length: 10; D gene: -; V gene: TRBV19; clone size: -; CDR3 DNA: TGTGAGGTCGGGGAAGATACGCAGTATTTT; CDR3 protein: CEVGEDTQYF
J gene: TRBJ2-7; CDR3 length: 15; D gene: -; V gene: TRBV28; clone size: -; CDR3 DNA: TGTGCCAGCAGTTTGCAGGAGGGACAAGCCTACGAGCAGTACTTC; CDR3 protein: CASSLQEGQAYEQYF
J gene: TRBJ2-1; CDR3 length: 17; D gene: TRBD2; V gene: TRBV28; clone size: -; CDR3 DNA: TGTGCCAGCAGTCGCCGACTAGCGGGGGACTCCTACAATGAGCAGTTCTTC; CDR3 protein: CASSRRLAGDSYNEQFF
J gene: TRBJ2-7; CDR3 length: 15; D gene: TRBD2; V gene: TRBV10-3; clone size: -; CDR3 DNA: TGTGCCATCAGTGAGTCATGGACTAGCGGAAGTACCCCGTACTTC; CDR3 protein: CAISESWTSGSTPYF
J gene: TRBJ2-3; CDR3 length: 13; D gene: -; V gene: TRBV7-2; clone size: few; CDR3 DNA: TGTGCCAGCAGCTTATTGGGTAGGGATACGCAGTATTTT; CDR3 protein: CASSLLGRDTQYF
J gene: TRBJ2-3; CDR3 length: 14; D gene: -; V gene: TRBV2; clone size: -; CDR3 DNA: TGTGCCAGCAGTGTCACAGGGCCCCCAGATACGCAGTATTTT; CDR3 protein: CASSVTGPPDTQYF
J gene: TRBJ2-5; CDR3 length: 15; D gene: -; V gene: TRBV7-6; clone size: -; CDR3 DNA: TGTGCCAGCAGCTTACTCTACAGGGAGGGAGAGACCCAGTACTTC; CDR3 protein: CASSLLYREGETQYF
J gene: TRBJ2-7; CDR3 length: 14; D gene: -; V gene: TRBV19; clone size: -; CDR3 DNA: TGTGCCAGTAGTCCCGGTGGGGGTCCCTACGAGCAGTACTTC; CDR3 protein: CASSPGGGPYEQYF
J gene: TRBJ2-2; CDR3 length: 14; D gene: -; V gene: TRBV5-4; clone size: -; CDR3 DNA: TGTGCCAGCAGCTTAGGGAAGAACACCGGGGAGCTGTTTTTT; CDR3 protein: CASSLGKNTGELFF
J gene: TRBJ1-2; CDR3 length: 15; D gene: TRBD1; V gene: TRBV4-2; clone size: -; CDR3 DNA: TGTGCCAGCAGCCAAGATGAGGGGGCGGGCTATGGCTACACCTTC; CDR3 protein: CASSQDEGAGYGYTF
J gene: TRBJ2-1; CDR3 length: 17; D gene: -; V gene: TRBV28; clone size: -; CDR3 DNA: TGTGCCAGCAGCTCCCAGGGGGCTAGCGGGATTCACAATGAGCAGTTCTTC; CDR3 protein: CASSSQGASGIHNEQFF
J gene: TRBJ2-2; CDR3 length: 16; D gene: TRBD1; V gene: TRBV29-1; clone size: few; CDR3 DNA: TGCAGCGTTGAAGATCGGGGGACAGGGTATGCCGGGGAGCTGTTTTTT; CDR3 protein: CSVEDRGTGYAGELFF
J gene: TRBJ1-5; CDR3 length: 13; D gene: -; V gene: TRBV28; clone size: few; CDR3 DNA: TGTGCCAGCAGTTTACTTAGCAATCAGCCCCAGCATTTT; CDR3 protein: CASSLLSNQPQHF
J gene: TRBJ2-5; CDR3 length: 13; D gene: -; V gene: TRBV19; clone size: -; CDR3 DNA: TGTGCCAGTAGTGCCAGGGATGAAGAGACCCAGTACTTC; CDR3 protein: CASSARDEETQYF
J gene: TRBJ2-7; CDR3 length: 12; D gene: -; V gene: TRBV6-1; clone size: -; CDR3 DNA: TGTGCCAGCAGTGAGGCAGCCGACGAGCAGTACTTC; CDR3 protein: CASSEAADEQYF
J gene: TRBJ2-5; CDR3 length: 14; D gene: -; V gene: TRBV5-4; clone size: -; CDR3 DNA: TGTGCCAGCAGCTACGGCCCACGGGAAGAGACCCAGTACTTC; CDR3 protein: CASSYGPREETQYF
J gene: TRBJ2-7; CDR3 length: 15; D gene: -; V gene: TRBV7-6; clone size: -; CDR3 DNA: TGTGCCAGCAGCTTATCTACAGCCCGGTCCTACGAGCAGTACTTC; CDR3 protein: CASSLSTARSYEQYF
J gene: TRBJ2-4; CDR3 length: 16; D gene: -; V gene: TRBV4-2; clone size: -; CDR3 DNA: TGTGCCAGCAGCCAAAACAGGGATATAGCCAAAAACATTCAGTACTTC; CDR3 protein: CASSQNRDIAKNIQYF
J gene: TRBJ2-7; CDR3 length: 16; D gene: -; V gene: TRBV18; clone size: -; CDR3 DNA: TGTGCCAGCTCACCAACACCTCAGGGTACAGTTGTCGAGCAGTACTTC; CDR3 protein: CASSPTPQGTVVEQYF
J gene: TRBJ1-1; CDR3 length: 16; D gene: TRBD1; V gene: TRBV13; clone size: -; CDR3 DNA: TGTGCCAGCAGATTAGCCGGGACAGGGAAGAACACTGAAGCTTTCTTT; CDR3 protein: CASRLAGTGKNTEAFF
J gene: TRBJ2-2; CDR3 length: 17; D gene: TRBD2; V gene: TRBV4-2; clone size: -; CDR3 DNA: TGTGCCAGCAGCCCGGGGCTTAGCGGGGCGGTTACCGGGGAGCTGTTTTTT; CDR3 protein: CASSPGLSGAVTGELFF
J gene: TRBJ1-6; CDR3 length: 12; D gene: -; V gene: TRBV19; clone size: -; CDR3 DNA: TGTGCCAGTAGTAAAGTAAATTCACCCCTCCACTTT; CDR3 protein: CASSKVNSPLHF
J gene: TRBJ2-6; CDR3 length: 13; D gene: -; V gene: TRBV14; clone size: -; CDR3 DNA: TGTGCCAGCAGCTTCCGTGGGGCCAACGTCCTGACTTTC; CDR3 protein: CASSFRGANVLTF
J gene: TRBJ2-1; CDR3 length: 13; D gene: TRBD2; V gene: TRBV7-2; clone size: -; CDR3 DNA: TGTGCCAGCAGCACTAGCGGGGGGAATGAGCAGTTCTTC; CDR3 protein: CASSTSGGNEQFF
J gene: TRBJ2-7; CDR3 length: 14; D gene: TRBD2; V gene: TRBV7-2; clone size: -; CDR3 DNA: TGTGCCAGCAGCTTAACCTTCTCTAGCGGCGAGCAGTACTTC; CDR3 protein: CASSLTFSSGEQYF
J gene: TRBJ1-2; CDR3 length: 13; D gene: -; V gene: TRBV29-1; clone size: -; CDR3 DNA: TGCAGCGTTGAGACAGGTCGGGGCTATGGCTACACCTTC; CDR3 protein: CSVETGRGYGYTF
J gene: TRBJ2-3; CDR3 length: 16; D gene: -; V gene: TRBV5-8; clone size: -; CDR3 DNA: TGTGCCAGCAGCACTGGGACGCCCAGAGCCAGACATACGCAGTATTTT; CDR3 protein: CASSTGTPRARHTQYF
J gene: TRBJ1-5; CDR3 length: 14; D gene: -; V gene: TRBV6-1; clone size: -; CDR3 DNA: TGTGCCAGCAGTGGGGGTCCTACCAATCAGCCCCAGCATTTT; CDR3 protein: CASSGGPTNQPQHF
J gene: TRBJ2-1; CDR3 length: 16; D gene: TRBD2; V gene: TRBV4-1; clone size: -; CDR3 DNA: TGCGCCAGCAGCCAAGCGACTAGCGGGAGTTGGAATGAGCAGTTCTTC; CDR3 protein: CASSQATSGSWNEQFF
J gene: TRBJ1-1; CDR3 length: 12; D gene: -; V gene: TRBV4-2; clone size: once; CDR3 DNA: TGTGCCAGCAGCTTTATGAACACTGAAGCTTTCTTT; CDR3 protein: CASSFMNTEAFF
J gene: TRBJ2-7; CDR3 length: 17; D gene: TRBD2; V gene: TRBV28; clone size: -; CDR3 DNA: TGTGCCAGCAGTTCGCCGCGACTAGCCGACTCCTCCTACGAGCAGTACTTC; CDR3 protein: CASSSPRLADSSYEQYF
J gene: TRBJ2-1; CDR3 length: 16; D gene: TRBD1; V gene: TRBV6-4; clone size: few; CDR3 DNA: TGTGCCAGCAGCCGTGACAGGGAGAGCTCCTACAATGAGCAGTTCTTC; CDR3 protein: CASSRDRESSYNEQFF
J gene: TRBJ1-1; CDR3 length: 14; D gene: -; V gene: TRBV5-1; clone size: once; CDR3 DNA: TGCGCCAGCAGCTTGAACAGCCCACGGCAGATAGCTTTCTTT; CDR3 protein: CASSLNSPRQIAFF
J gene: TRBJ2-3; CDR3 length: 16; D gene: -; V gene: TRBV7-6; clone size: -; CDR3 DNA: TGTGCCAGCAGCCCACTTCAGGGCATAGAAACAGATACGCAGTATTTT; CDR3 protein: CASSPLQGIETDTQYF
J gene: TRBJ2-1; CDR3 length: 15; D gene: TRBD2; V gene: TRBV9; clone size: once; CDR3 DNA: TGTGCCAGCACCAAGCGGGAGGCCTCCTACAATGAGCAGTTCTTC; CDR3 protein: CASTKREASYNEQFF
J gene: TRBJ2-3; CDR3 length: 16; D gene: -; V gene: TRBV4-3; clone size: -; CDR3 DNA: TGCGCCAGCAGCCAAGATTGGCAACAGGGAGTTGATACGCAGTATTTT; CDR3 protein: CASSQDWQQGVDTQYF
J gene: TRBJ1-1; CDR3 length: 19; D gene: -; V gene: TRBV9; clone size: -; CDR3 DNA: TGTGCCAGCAGCGTCTCACCTCAGGTAGGATCGAGTGGGCCTACGAAAGCTTTCTTT; CDR3 protein: CASSVSPQVGSSGPTKAFF